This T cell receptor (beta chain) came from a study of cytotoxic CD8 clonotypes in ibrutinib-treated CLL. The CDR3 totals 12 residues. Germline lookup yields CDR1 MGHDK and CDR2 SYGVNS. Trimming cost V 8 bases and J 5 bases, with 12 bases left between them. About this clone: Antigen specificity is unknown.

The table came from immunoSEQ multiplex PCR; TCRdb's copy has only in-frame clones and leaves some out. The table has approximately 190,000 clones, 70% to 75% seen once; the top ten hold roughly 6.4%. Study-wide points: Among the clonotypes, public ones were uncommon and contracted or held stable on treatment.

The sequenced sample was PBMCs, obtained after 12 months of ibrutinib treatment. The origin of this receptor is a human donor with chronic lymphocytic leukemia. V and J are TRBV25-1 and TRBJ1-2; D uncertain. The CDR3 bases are TGTGCCAGCGGCCATATCGGGTATGGCTACACCTTC. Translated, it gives CASGHIGYGYTF.